The present TCR beta chain was sequenced within a study of cytomegalovirus exposure and HLA in healthy donors. TCRdb's copy holds only in-frame clones and misses some; the assay was immunoSEQ multiplex PCR. This table holds some 260,000 clones, less than 90% found once. Regarding the study as a whole: First-cohort TCR clusters were later found to tend to co-occur in the roughly 120 validation repertoires.

Concerning this clone itself: Its cognate antigen is unknown.

The CDR3 has 16 residues. Germline V lookup: CDR1 WNHNN, CDR2 SYGVQD (reference sequence). Trimming cost V 5 bases and J 1 base, with 18 bases left between them. Material: PBMCs. This clonotype originated in a man between 18 and 29 years old in good health and CMV-seropositive. This rearrangement joins TRBV10-1 to TRBJ2-7, with D possibly matching TRBD2 (5 bases). This CDR3 is CASSSDRDSISYEQYF. The CDR3 bases are TGCGCCAGCAGTTCCGACCGGGATTCAATATCCTACGAGCAGTACTTC.